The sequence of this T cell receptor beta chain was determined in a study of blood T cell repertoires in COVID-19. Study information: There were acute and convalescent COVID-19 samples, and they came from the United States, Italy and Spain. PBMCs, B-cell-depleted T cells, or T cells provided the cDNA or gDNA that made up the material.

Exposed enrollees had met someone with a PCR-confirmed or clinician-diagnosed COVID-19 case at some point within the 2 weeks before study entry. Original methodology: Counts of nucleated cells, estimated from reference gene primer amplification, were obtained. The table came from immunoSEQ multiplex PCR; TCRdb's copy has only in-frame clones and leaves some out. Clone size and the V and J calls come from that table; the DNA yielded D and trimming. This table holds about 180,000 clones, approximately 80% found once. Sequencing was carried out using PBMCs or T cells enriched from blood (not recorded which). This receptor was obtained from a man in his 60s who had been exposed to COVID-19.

The CDR3 sequence is CASSALAGYNEQFF. The CDR3, as DNA: TGTGCCAGCAGTGCGTTAGCGGGATACAATGAGCAGTTCTTC. The genes are TRBV27 and TRBJ2-1, with TRBD2 matching 8 bases. After removal of 5 bases from V and 4 bases from J, the junction contained 4 bases not matched to a gene. CDR1 and CDR2 (germline): MNHEY, SMNVEV (reference sequence). The CDR3 length is 14 residues.